This record covers a single T cell receptor (beta chain). Its cognate antigen is unknown. In germline, CDR1 is MGHRA, CDR2 YSYEKL. The CDR3 totals 15 residues. V lost 0 bases, J lost 10 bases, and 18 bases lay in between. These data originate in a study of graft-versus-host responses after intestinal transplantation. Study findings and constraints: Some GvH clones were seen earlier in gut or blood, suggesting intestinal origin.

Profiled with immunoSEQ multiplex PCR; TCRdb holds only in-frame clones, not every one. Of some 76,000 clones listed, about nine tenths were seen once; the top ten hold around 8%. This receptor was identified in a human donor who was the organ donor for an intestinal transplant. The specimen comprised unstimulated CD8+ T cells sorted from spleen or lymph node cells, sampled before transplant. V usage is TRBV4-1 and J usage is TRBJ1-1, with D unresolved. The CDR3 sequence: CASSQEQDGRVGAFF. The DNA of the CDR3 is TGCGCCAGCAGCCAAGAGCAGGACGGCCGAGTGGGAGCTTTCTTT.